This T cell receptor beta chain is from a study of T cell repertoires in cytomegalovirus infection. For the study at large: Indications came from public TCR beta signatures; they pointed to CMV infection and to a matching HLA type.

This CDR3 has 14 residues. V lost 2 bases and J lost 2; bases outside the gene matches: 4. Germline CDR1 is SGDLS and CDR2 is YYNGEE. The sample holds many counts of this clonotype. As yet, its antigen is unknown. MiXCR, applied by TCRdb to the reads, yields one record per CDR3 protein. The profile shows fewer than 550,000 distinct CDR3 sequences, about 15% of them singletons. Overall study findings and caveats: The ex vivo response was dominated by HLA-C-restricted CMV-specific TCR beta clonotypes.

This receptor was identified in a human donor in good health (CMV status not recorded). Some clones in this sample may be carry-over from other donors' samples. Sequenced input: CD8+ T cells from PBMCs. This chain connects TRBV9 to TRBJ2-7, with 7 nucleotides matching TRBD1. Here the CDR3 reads CASSVGDRAYEQYF. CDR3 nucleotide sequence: TGTGCCAGCAGCGTTGGGGACAGAGCCTACGAGCAGTACTTC.